The next 18 T cell receptor beta chains were all read from a single sample in a study of cytomegalovirus exposure and HLA in healthy donors. TCRdb keeps only in-frame clones here, not all; method: immunoSEQ multiplex PCR. The sample yields around 190,000 clones, roughly 81% seen once. Sequenced: PBMCs. All receptors come from a woman in her 30s in good health and CMV-seronegative.

The gene calls are TRBV5-1 and TRBJ1-4; TRBD1 agrees at 11 bases. V lost 4 bases, J lost 12 bases, and 11 bases stayed unmatched. CDR1 SGHRS and CDR2 YFSETQ come from the germline V gene. The CDR3 spans 15 residues. In nucleotides, the CDR3 is TGCGCCAGCAGCGGCGGGACAGGGGGTATGAAGGAACTGTTTTTT. Translation gives CASSGGTGGMKELFF.

The chain carries TRBV7-2 and TRBJ2-4, with D possibly matching TRBD2 (5 bases). Trimming left V 1 base short and J 2 bases short, with 15 bases between. CDR1 and CDR2 from the germline V gene are SGHTA and FQGNSA. The CDR3 covers 17 residues. The CDR3 sequence: CASSLELGRLTKNIQYF. CDR3 nucleotides: TGTGCCAGCAGCTTAGAGTTAGGTAGACTAACCAAAAACATTCAGTACTTC.

The CDR3 loop reads CASLLLDEQFF. For the CDR3, the DNA is TGTGCCAGCCTACTACTGGATGAGCAGTTCTTC. This chain uses TRBV2 with TRBJ2-1; D ambiguous. The CDR3 covers 11 residues. The V gene's germline CDR1 is SNHLY and CDR2 FYNNEI. V was pared by 8 bases and J by 8 bases, with 10 bases between.

This clone was recorded once. The rearrangement links TRBV19 to TRBJ1-2; 10 bases align to TRBD1. The CDR3 totals 13 residues. In germline, CDR1 is LNHDA, CDR2 SQIVND (reference sequence). V lost 5 bases, J lost 6 bases, and 3 bases stayed unmatched. The chain's CDR3 is CASSWDRGDGYTF. For the CDR3, the DNA is TGTGCCAGTAGTTGGGACAGGGGTGATGGCTACACCTTC.

The chain uses TRBV9 and TRBJ1-1; D is perhaps TRBD1 (6 bases). Per the germline V gene, CDR1 is SGDLS and CDR2 is YYNGEE. The V and J ends lost 3 bases and 3 bases respectively, with 12 bases between them. The CDR3 covers 14 residues. As DNA, the CDR3 is TGTGCCAGCAGCGGTGGGGGCGCGGACACTGAAGCTTTCTTT. Residues: CASSGGGADTEAFF.

V gene TRBV4-1 combines with J gene TRBJ2-7; D may be TRBD2 (6 bases). Trimming stripped 2 bases from V and 2 bases from J, with 19 bases between. The CDR3 is 17 residues long. Germline CDR1 and CDR2: MGHRA and YSYEKL. The CDR3 sequence is CASSQLFGQRATYEQYF. The CDR3, as DNA: TGCGCCAGCAGCCAACTGTTTGGGCAGCGGGCTACCTACGAGCAGTACTTC.

This sequence joins TRBV25-1 and TRBJ1-2, with a tentative D call TRBD1 (6 bases). The CDR3 loop spans 14 amino acids. Trimming took off 0 bases at V and 5 bases at J, with 10 bases between the two ends. Germline V gene data show CDR1 as MGHDK and CDR2 as SYGVNS. The chain's CDR3 is CASSEYGGAYGYTF. The CDR3 nucleotides read TGTGCCAGCAGTGAATACGGGGGGGCTTATGGCTACACCTTC.

The chain carries TRBV2 and TRBJ1-5; TRBD1 matches 12 bases. CDR1 and CDR2 from the germline V gene are SNHLY and FYNNEI. Unmatched junction bases numbered 4, after V lost 6 bases and J lost 4 bases. The CDR3 extends over 15 amino acids. The CDR3 loop reads CASSRDRGPNQPQHF. In DNA, the CDR3 is TGTGCCAGCAGCCGGGACAGGGGGCCAAATCAGCCCCAGCATTTT.

V and J are TRBV4-2 and TRBJ2-1; 9 positions match TRBD2. The J segment lost 6 bases and the V segment lost 5 bases, leaving 17 bases of the junction unmatched. Germline V gives CDR1 LGHNA, CDR2 YNFKEQ. The CDR3 loop spans 18 amino acids. The CDR3 here is CASSKPVARGGRSNEQFF. For the CDR3, the DNA is TGTGCCAGCAGCAAACCGGTAGCGCGGGGGGGCCGTAGCAATGAGCAGTTCTTC.

Only one count was recorded for this clone. This sequence joins TRBV19 and TRBJ2-7; a weak D match, TRBD2 (6 bases). The CDR3 covers 15 residues. The V gene lost 6 bases and the J gene lost 0 bases, with 15 bases spanning the gap. Germline lookup yields CDR1 LNHDA and CDR2 SQIVND (reference sequence). CDR3 sequence: CASRPGGISSYEQYF. DNA for the CDR3: TGTGCCAGTAGGCCGGGCGGGATTAGCTCCTACGAGCAGTACTTC.

The rearrangement links TRBV6-5 to TRBJ1-2, with D possibly being TRBD1 (6 bases). Trimming took off 10 bases at V and 4 bases at J, with 16 bases between the two ends. This CDR3 comprises 13 residues. Germline CDR1 MNHEY, CDR2 SVGAGI. The CDR3 nucleotides are TGTGCCACTGGTTACAGGGAGGGCTATGGCTACACCTTC. Its protein is CATGYREGYGYTF.

This clone was recorded a few times. The chain carries TRBV20-1 and TRBJ1-2; D gene uncertain. From germline, CDR1 is DFQATT and CDR2 SNEGSKA (reference sequence). Trimming removed 1 base at V and 6 bases at J, with 6 bases between. The CDR3 has 11 residues. The CDR3 DNA reads TGCAGTGCTAGAGGGGGAGATGGCTACACCTTC. Protein: CSARGGDGYTF.

The rearrangement joins TRBV11-3 to TRBJ2-1, with 7 bases identical to TRBD2. This CDR3 is 16 amino acids long. Germline trimming cut 1 base from V and 3 bases from J; bases unmatched to any gene: 6. Looked up from germline, CDR1 is SGHNT and CDR2 is YENEEA. CDR3 amino acids: CASSLGSRGSYNEQFF. CDR3 sequence (DNA): TGTGCCAGCAGCTTAGGATCGCGGGGGAGCTACAATGAGCAGTTCTTC.

This chain links TRBV6-5 with TRBJ2-5; 7 bases fit TRBD1. Per germline, CDR1 MNHEY and CDR2 SVGAGI. V dropped 4 bases and J dropped 10; count of bases not matched to a gene: 6. CDR3 length: 12 amino acids. CDR3 nucleotide sequence: TGTGCCAGCAGTTTTCTGGGACAGATCCAGTACTTC. Its translation: CASSFLGQIQYF.

This chain links TRBV10-3 with TRBJ1-5, with 10 bases that match TRBD1. Germline lookup yields CDR1 ENHRY and CDR2 SYGVKD. The CDR3 is 15 residues long. V lost 11 bases and J lost 2; bases outside the gene matches: 9. For the CDR3, the DNA is TGTGCCGTAGGACAGGGGGTTAATGGCAATCAGCCCCAGCATTTT. It encodes CAVGQGVNGNQPQHF.

With respect to this clone: The junction departs from the called germline gene at one end, perhaps through a read error. CDR3: CASSERLGGTYTQYF. CDR3 nucleotides: TGCGCCAGCAGTGAGAGACTAGGGGGCACATATACGCAGTATTTT. This chain joins TRBV10-1 and TRBJ2-3, with a possible D match to TRBD1 (7 bases). Per germline, CDR1 WNHNN and CDR2 SYGVQD (reference sequence). This CDR3 spans 15 amino acids.

This chain uses TRBV28 with TRBJ2-7; TRBD2 is a possible D gene (5 bases). Germline CDR1 is MDHEN and CDR2 is SYDVKM. The CDR3 is 15 residues long. V gave up 1 base and J gave up 4 bases, with 14 bases separating them. DNA of the CDR3: TGTGCCAGCAGTTTATCCCCAGCGGAAGTTTACGAGCAGTACTTC. Amino acids: CASSLSPAEVYEQYF.

This chain joins TRBV21-1 and TRBJ2-7; the D call TRBD2 from the table was never checked on the DNA. TRBV21-1 is given as a pseudogene. This CDR3 region has 12 residues. The CDR3 bases are TGTGCCAGCAGCAAAGCACGGGACGAGCAGTACTTC. It specifies CASSKARDEQYF.